This T cell receptor (beta chain) appears in the sequencing data of a study of cytomegalovirus exposure and HLA in healthy donors. The PCR made use of 60 Vbeta and 13 Jbeta primers. The table came from immunoSEQ multiplex PCR; TCRdb's copy has only in-frame clones and leaves some out. The sample consists of tens of thousands of clones, 70% to 80% of them appearing once. This clone appeared once. Its target is not known. The study's findings and limits: Rarity held for most TCR sequences, but there were some public TCRs that occurred in many donors. More clonal expansion characterized HLA-associated TCR beta chains than equally common others in a later analysis.

Germline lookup yields CDR1 SGHAT and CDR2 FQNNGV. The CDR3 is 16 amino acids. Trimming took 1 base from V and 3 from J, leaving 13 bases between them. Sequencing input: PBMCs. The source is a middle-aged woman in good health and CMV-seropositive. V is TRBV11-2 and J is TRBJ2-1, with TRBD1 as a possible D gene (6 bases). CDR3 in amino acids: CASSLAGGQIYNEQFF. CDR3 DNA sequence: TGTGCCAGCAGCTTAGCCGGAGGACAGATCTACAATGAGCAGTTCTTC.